This T cell receptor beta chain appears in the sequencing data of a study of cytomegalovirus exposure and HLA in healthy donors. The CDR3 is made up of 19 amino acids. Turning to this clone: Its antigen is currently unknown.

PCR involved 60 Vbeta and 13 Jbeta primers. Only in-frame clones appear in the TCRdb table, and some are missing; sequencing was by immunoSEQ multiplex PCR. The sample records about 120,000 clones, around 67% being singletons. Whole-study findings and limits: Common viral pathogens were later found to be apparently linked to several of the most significant clusters. A likely sequencing artifact accounted for one observed cluster of highly shared sequence variants.

The TCR sequence derives from a woman aged 40 to 49 in good health and CMV-seronegative. Sequenced: PBMCs. The chain carries TRBV12-2 and TRBJ2-3; no check of the table's D call, TRBD2, against the DNA was made. TRBV12-2 is a recognized pseudogene. The CDR3 here is CASRLALAGGQAGTDTQYF. CDR3 in DNA: TGTGCAAGTCGCTTAGCCCTAGCGGGGGGCCAGGCAGGCACAGATACGCAGTATTTT.